A single sample gave rise to the 7 T cell receptor beta chains below, sequenced in a study of T cell responses to AZD1222 COVID-19 vaccine. The method was immunoSEQ multiplex PCR; TCRdb's version includes in-frame clones alone and lacks a portion of them. Among fewer than 200,000 clones listed, 85% to 95% were seen once. Sample: peripheral blood, taken on day 0 of AZD1222 vaccination. The receptors shown here come from an adult in good health.

This chain links TRBV6-2 or TRBV6-3 with TRBJ1-6, with D maybe TRBD1 (5 bases). The CDR3 is made up of 17 amino acids. Germline V lookup: CDR1 MNHEY, CDR2 SVGEGT. Trimming stripped 2 bases from V and 8 bases from J, with 19 bases between. CDR3 bases: TGTGCCAGCAGTTACACGACATGGGGGGGTACGGATTCACCCCTCCACTTT. Protein sequence: CASSYTTWGGTDSPLHF.

This clone was seen only once. The rearrangement joins TRBV6-5 to TRBJ1-1, with D uncertain. The germline V and J ends were trimmed by 6 bases and 1 base, with 12 bases remaining between them. The CDR3 extends over 14 amino acids. Germline V lookup: CDR1 MNHEY, CDR2 SVGAGI. CDR3 bases: TGTGCCAGCAGCACGGAAGAAAAGAACACTGAAGCTTTCTTT. Its protein product is CASSTEEKNTEAFF.

V gene TRBV5-1 combines with J gene TRBJ1-1, with D hard to call. The CDR3 runs to 14 residues. Germline V lookup: CDR1 SGHRS, CDR2 YFSETQ. V shed 4 bases and J shed 1 base, with 11 bases lying between them. CDR3 region: CASSPGHGNTEAFF. For the CDR3, the DNA is TGCGCCAGCAGCCCGGGCCACGGGAACACTGAAGCTTTCTTT.

The chain joins TRBV19 to TRBJ2-2; 7 bases align to TRBD2. CDR3 length equals 16 residues. With 3 bases clipped from V and 4 bases from J, the junction kept 8 bases outside the gene matches. Germline CDR1 is LNHDA and CDR2 is SQIVND (reference sequence). This chain's CDR3 is CASSMGGGIITGELFF. The DNA for the CDR3 is TGTGCCAGTAGTATGGGGGGAGGGATTATCACCGGGGAGCTGTTTTTT.

A word on this clone: Other DNA sequences of this sample code for an identical CDR3. This chain connects TRBV3-1 (or the pseudogene TRBV3-2) to TRBJ1-2; the match to TRBD1 covers 8 bases. V shed 0 bases and J 4 bases; nucleotides not matched to a gene: 4. CDR3 length equals 15 residues. CDR1 is LGHDT, CDR2 YNNKEL, per germline (reference sequence). The CDR3 loop reads CASSQEGTGGYGYTF. CDR3 DNA sequence: TGTGCCAGCAGCCAAGAAGGAACAGGGGGCTATGGCTACACCTTC.

CDR3 nucleotide sequence: TGTGCCAGCAGCTTAGGCCGGGACAGTCACCGCGGGTACACTGAAGCTTTCTTT. Translating it yields CASSLGRDSHRGYTEAFF. The chain is built from TRBV13 and TRBJ1-1, with TRBD1 matching 7 bases. The CDR3 covers 18 residues. The V segment lost 0 bases and the J segment 3 bases; nucleotides outside the gene matches: 13. CDR1 and CDR2 from the germline V gene are PRHDT and FYEKMQ (reference sequence). The full variable domain, its missing parts supplied by reference TRBV13 and TRBJ1-1, is AAGVIQSPRHLIKEKRETATLKCYPIPRHDTVYWYQQGPGQDPQFLISFYEKMQSDKGSIPDRFSAQQFSDYHSELNMSSLELGDSALYFCASSLGRDSHRGYTEAFFGQGTRLTVV.

This clone was detected only a few times. The rearrangement uses TRBV9 and TRBJ1-4; 7 nucleotides agree with TRBD1. This CDR3 is 15 amino acids long. The germline V gene has CDR1 SGDLS and CDR2 YYNGEE. J gave up 0 bases and V 4 bases, and 3 bases lay outside the gene matches. The CDR3 here is CASSTGATTNEKLFF. The CDR3 nucleotides read TGTGCCAGCAGCACAGGGGCTACAACTAATGAAAAACTGTTTTTT.